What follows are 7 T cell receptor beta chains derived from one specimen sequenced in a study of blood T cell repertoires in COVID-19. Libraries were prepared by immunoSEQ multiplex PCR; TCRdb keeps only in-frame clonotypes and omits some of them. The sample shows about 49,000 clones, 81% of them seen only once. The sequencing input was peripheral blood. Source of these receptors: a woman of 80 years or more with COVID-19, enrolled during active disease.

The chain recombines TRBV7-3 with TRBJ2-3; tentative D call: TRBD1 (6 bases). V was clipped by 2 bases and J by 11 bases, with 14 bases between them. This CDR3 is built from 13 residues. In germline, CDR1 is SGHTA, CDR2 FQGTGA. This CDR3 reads CASSLGEGGKQYF. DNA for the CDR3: TGTGCCAGCAGCTTAGGGGAAGGGGGAAAGCAGTATTTT.

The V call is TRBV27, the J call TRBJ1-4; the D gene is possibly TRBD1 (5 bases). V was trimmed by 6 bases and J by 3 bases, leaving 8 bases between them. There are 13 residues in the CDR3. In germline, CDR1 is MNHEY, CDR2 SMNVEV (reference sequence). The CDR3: CASRGGANEKLFF. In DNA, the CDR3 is TGTGCCAGCAGGGGGGGGGCTAATGAAAAACTGTTTTTT.

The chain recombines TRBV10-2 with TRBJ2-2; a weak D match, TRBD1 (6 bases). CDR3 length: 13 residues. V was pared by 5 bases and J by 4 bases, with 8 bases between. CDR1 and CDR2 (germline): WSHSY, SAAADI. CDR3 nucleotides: TGCGCCAGCAGTCAACAGGGCACCGGGGAGCTGTTTTTT. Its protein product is CASSQQGTGELFF.

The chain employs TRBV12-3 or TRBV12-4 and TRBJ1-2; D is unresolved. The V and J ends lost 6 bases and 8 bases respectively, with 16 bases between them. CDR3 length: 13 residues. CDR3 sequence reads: CASRLPPGGGYTF. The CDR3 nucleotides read TGTGCCAGCAGGCTACCCCCCGGAGGGGGCTACACCTTC.

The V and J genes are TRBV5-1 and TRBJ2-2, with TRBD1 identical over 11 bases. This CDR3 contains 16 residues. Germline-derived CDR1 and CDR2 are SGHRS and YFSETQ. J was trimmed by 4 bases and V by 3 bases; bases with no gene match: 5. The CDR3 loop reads CASSSGQGAGTGELFF. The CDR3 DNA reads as TGCGCCAGCAGCTCTGGACAGGGGGCGGGCACCGGGGAGCTGTTTTTT.

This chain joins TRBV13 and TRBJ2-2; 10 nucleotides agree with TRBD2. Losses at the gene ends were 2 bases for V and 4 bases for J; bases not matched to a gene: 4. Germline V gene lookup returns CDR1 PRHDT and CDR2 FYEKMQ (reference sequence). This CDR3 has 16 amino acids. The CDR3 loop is CASSLTLAGLTGELFF. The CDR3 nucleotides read TGTGCCAGCAGCTTAACACTAGCGGGGCTCACCGGGGAGCTGTTTTTT.

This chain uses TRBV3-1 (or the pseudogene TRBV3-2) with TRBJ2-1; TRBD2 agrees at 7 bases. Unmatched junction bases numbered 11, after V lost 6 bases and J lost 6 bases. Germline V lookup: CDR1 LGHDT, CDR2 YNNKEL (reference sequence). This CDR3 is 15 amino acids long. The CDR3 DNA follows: TGTGCCAGCAGGAGGGCAAGCGGGGCGACCAATGAGCAGTTCTTC. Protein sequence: CASRRASGATNEQFF.